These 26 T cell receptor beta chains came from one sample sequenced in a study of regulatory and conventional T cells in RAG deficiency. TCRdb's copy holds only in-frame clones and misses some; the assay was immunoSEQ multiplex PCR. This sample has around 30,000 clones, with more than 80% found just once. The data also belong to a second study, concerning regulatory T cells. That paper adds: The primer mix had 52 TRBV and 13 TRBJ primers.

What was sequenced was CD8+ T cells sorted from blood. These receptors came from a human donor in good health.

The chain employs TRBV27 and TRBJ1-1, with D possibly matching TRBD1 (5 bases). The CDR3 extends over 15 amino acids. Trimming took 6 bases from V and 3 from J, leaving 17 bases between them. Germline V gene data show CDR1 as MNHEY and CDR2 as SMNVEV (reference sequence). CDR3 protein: CASSPGSGGDTEAFF. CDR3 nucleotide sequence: TGTGCCAGCAGCCCCGGATCGGGGGGGGACACTGAAGCTTTCTTT.

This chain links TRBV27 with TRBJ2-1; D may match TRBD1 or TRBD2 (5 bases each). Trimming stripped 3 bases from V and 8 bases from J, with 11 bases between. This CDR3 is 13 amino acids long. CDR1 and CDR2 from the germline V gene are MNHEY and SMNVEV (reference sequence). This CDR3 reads CASSFGGADEQFF. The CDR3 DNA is TGTGCCAGCAGTTTTGGGGGAGCGGATGAGCAGTTCTTC.

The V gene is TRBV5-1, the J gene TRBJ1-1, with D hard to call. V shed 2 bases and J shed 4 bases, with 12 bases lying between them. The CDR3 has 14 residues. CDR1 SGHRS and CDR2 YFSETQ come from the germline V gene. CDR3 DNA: TGCGCCAGCAGCTTAAGCCCGGACGGCACTGAAGCTTTCTTT. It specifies CASSLSPDGTEAFF.

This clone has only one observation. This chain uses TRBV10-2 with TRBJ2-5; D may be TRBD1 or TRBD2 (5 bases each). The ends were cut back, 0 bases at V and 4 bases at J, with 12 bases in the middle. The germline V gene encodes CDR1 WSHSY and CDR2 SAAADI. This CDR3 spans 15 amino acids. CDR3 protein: CASSESGTSPETQYF. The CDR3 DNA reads TGCGCCAGCAGTGAGTCGGGGACCTCCCCAGAGACCCAGTACTTC.

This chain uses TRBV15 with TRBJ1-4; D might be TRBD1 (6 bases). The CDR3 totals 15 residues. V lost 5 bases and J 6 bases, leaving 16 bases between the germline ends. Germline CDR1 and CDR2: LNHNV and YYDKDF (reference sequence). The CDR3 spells CATSGLQGDDEKLFF. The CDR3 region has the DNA TGTGCCACCAGCGGCCTACAGGGAGACGATGAAAAACTGTTTTTT.

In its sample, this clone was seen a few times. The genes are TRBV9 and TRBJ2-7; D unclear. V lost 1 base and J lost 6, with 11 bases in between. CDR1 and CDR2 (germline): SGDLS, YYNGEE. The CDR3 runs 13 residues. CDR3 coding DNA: TGTGCCAGCAGCGTAAATCCTGGGCTCGAGCAGTACTTC. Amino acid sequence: CASSVNPGLEQYF.

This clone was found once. CDR3 sequence: CASSNSGTEYGYTF. The CDR3 DNA reads as TGTGCCAGCAGCAATTCCGGGACAGAGTATGGCTACACCTTC. The V and J genes are TRBV7-9 and TRBJ1-2, with 7 bases that match TRBD1. V lost 5 bases and J lost 5; bases outside the gene matches: 8. The germline gives CDR1 SEHNR, CDR2 FQNEAQ (reference sequence). The CDR3 loop spans 14 amino acids.

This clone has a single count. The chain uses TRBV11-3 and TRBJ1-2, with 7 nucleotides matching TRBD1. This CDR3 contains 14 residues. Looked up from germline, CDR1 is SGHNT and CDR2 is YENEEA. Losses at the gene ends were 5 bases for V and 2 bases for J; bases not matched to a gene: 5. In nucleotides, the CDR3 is TGTGCCAGCAGCCACAGGGGAGGGAACTATGGCTACACCTTC. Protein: CASSHRGGNYGYTF.

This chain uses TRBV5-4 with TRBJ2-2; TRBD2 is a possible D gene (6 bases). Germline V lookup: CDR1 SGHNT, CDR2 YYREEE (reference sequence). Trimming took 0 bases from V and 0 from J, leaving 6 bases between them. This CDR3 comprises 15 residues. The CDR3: CASSLGLANTGELFF. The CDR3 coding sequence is TGTGCCAGCAGCTTGGGACTAGCGAACACCGGGGAGCTGTTTTTT.

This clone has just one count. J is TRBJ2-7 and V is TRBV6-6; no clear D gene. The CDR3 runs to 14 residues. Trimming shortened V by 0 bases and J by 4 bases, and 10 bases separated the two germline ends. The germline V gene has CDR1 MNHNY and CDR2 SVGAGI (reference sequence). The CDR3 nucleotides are TGTGCCAGCAGTTACTCGAGTGCAGTTTACGAGCAGTACTTC. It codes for CASSYSSAVYEQYF.

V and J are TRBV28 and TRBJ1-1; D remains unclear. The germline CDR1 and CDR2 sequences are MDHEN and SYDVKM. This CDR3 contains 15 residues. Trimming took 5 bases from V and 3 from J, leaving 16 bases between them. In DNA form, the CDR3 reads TGTGCCAGCAGTCGACCTTCTTTTGGGGACACTGAAGCTTTCTTT. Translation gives CASSRPSFGDTEAFF.

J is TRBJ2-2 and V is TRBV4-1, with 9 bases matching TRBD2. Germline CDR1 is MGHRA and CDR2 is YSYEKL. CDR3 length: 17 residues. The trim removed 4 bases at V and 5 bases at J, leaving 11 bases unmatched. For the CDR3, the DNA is TGCGCCAGCAGCCGGGTAACGGGACTAGCAGATACCGGGGAGCTGTTTTTT. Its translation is CASSRVTGLADTGELFF.

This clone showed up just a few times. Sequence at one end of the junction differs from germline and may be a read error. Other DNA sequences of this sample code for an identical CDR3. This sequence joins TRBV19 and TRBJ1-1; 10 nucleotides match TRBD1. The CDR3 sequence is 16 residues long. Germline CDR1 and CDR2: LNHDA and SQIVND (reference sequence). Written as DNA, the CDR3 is TGCGCCAGTAGTCCCTGGGACAGGGGTGGCGGCACTGAAGCTTTCTTT. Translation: CASSPWDRGGGTEAFF.

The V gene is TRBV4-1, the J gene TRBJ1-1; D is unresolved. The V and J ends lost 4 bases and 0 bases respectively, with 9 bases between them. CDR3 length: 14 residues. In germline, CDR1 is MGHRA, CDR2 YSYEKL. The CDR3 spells CASSLAGLNTEAFF. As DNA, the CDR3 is TGCGCCAGCAGCCTCGCAGGTTTGAACACTGAAGCTTTCTTT.

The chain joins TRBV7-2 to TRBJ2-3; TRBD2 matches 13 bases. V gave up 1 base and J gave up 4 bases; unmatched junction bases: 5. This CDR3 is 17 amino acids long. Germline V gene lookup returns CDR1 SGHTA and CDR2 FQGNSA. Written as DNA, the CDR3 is TGTGCCAGCAGCTTAGGGGGGACTAGCGGGGACCCAGATACGCAGTATTTT. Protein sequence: CASSLGGTSGDPDTQYF.

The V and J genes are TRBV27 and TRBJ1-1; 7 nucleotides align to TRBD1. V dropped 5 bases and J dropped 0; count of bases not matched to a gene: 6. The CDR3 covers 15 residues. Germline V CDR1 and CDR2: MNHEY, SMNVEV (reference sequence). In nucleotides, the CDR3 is TGTGCCAGCAGTCTAAGGACAGGCATGAACACTGAAGCTTTCTTT. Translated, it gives CASSLRTGMNTEAFF.

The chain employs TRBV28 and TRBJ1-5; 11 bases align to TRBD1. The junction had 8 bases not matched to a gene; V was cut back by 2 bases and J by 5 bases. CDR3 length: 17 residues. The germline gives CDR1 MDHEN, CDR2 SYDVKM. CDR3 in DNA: TGTGCCAGCAGTTTAAGCGGGACAGGGGGAATGGATCAGCCCCAGCATTTT. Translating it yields CASSLSGTGGMDQPQHF.

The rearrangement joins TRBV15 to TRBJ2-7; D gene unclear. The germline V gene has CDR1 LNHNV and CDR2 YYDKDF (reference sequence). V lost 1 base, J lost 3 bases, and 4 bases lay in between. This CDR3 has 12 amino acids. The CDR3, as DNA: TGTGCCACCAGCAGAGTCGGCTACGAGCAGTACTTC. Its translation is CATSRVGYEQYF.

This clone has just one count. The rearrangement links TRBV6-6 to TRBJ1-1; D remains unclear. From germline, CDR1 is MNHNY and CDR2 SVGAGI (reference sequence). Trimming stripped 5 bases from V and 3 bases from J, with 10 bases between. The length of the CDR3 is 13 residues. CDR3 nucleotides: TGTGCCAGCAGTCCCGGGCCCTACACTGAAGCTTTCTTT. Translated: CASSPGPYTEAFF.

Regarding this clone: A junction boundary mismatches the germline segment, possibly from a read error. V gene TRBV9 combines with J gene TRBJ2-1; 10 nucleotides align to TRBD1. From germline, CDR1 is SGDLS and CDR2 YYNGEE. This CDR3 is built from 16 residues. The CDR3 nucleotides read TGTGCCAGCAGCGTAGAAGGGACAGGGGTCTACGATGAGCAGTTCTTC. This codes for CASSVEGTGVYDEQFF.

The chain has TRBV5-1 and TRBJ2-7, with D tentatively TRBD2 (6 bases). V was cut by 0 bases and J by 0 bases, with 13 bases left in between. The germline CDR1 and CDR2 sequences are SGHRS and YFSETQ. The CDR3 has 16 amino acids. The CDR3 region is CASSLELEGSSYEQYF. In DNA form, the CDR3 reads TGCGCCAGCAGCTTGGAGTTGGAGGGATCCTCCTACGAGCAGTACTTC.

CDR3 region: CASSQTYLMEAFF. DNA of the CDR3: TGTGCCAGCAGCCAGACGTACCTCATGGAGGCTTTCTTT. The chain uses TRBV13 and TRBJ1-1, with unresolved D. CDR3 length equals 13 residues. Germline V CDR1 and CDR2: PRHDT, FYEKMQ (reference sequence). The V and J ends lost 5 bases and 11 bases respectively, with 18 bases between them.

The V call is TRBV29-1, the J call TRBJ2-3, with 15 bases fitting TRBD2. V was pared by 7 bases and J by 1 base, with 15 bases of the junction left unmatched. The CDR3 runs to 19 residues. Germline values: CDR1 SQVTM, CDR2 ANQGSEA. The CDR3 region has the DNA TGCAGCGGCGAAGAGGGACTAGCGGGAGGAGAGGGTGGCACAGATACGCAGTATTTT. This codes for CSGEEGLAGGEGGTDTQYF.

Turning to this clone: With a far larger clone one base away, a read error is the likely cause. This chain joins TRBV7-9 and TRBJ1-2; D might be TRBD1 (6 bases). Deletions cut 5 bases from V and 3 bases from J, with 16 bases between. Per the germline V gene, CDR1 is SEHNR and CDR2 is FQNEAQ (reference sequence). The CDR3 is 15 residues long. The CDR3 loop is CASSPPGGADYGYTF. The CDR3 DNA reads TGTGCCAGCAGCCCCCCTGGGGGGGCGGACTATGGCTACACCTTC.

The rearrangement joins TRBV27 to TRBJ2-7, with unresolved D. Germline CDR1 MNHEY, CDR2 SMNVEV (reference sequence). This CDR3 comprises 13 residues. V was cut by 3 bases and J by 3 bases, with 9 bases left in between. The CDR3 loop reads CASSFGQYYEQYF. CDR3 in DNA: TGTGCCAGCAGTTTCGGTCAGTACTACGAGCAGTACTTC.

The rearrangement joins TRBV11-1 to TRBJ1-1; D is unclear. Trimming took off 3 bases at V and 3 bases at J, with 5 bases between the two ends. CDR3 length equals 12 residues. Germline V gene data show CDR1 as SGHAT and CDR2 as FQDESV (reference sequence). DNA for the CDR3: TGTGCCAGCAGCTTCGTCGACACTGAAGCTTTCTTT. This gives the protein CASSFVDTEAFF.